This TCR beta chain comes out of a study of blood T cell repertoires in COVID-19. In the study overall: Both acute and convalescent COVID-19 samples were obtained from the United States, Italy and Spain.

Trimming took off 4 bases at V and 0 bases at J, with 16 bases between the two ends. Germline V gene sequence: CDR1 SEHNR, CDR2 FQNEAQ (reference sequence). The CDR3 is 18 residues long. Methods used by the authors: For nucleated cells, counts were estimated from reference gene primer amplification. Sequencing was performed with immunoSEQ multiplex PCR; in TCRdb, only in-frame clones are kept and a portion is missing. That table furnishes V, J and clone size, whereas the DNA furnished D and trimming. This sample carries about 37,000 clones, approximately 90% of them seen once, and the ten largest clones take less than 20%.

The receptor comes from a woman in her twenties or thirties in a cohort sampled during active COVID-19. This sequence joins TRBV7-9 and TRBJ2-6, with D perhaps matching TRBD2 (6 bases). Source material: peripheral blood. CDR3 loop: CASSSYGTASSGANVLTF. CDR3 nucleotides: TGTGCCAGCAGCTCCTACGGGACTGCCTCCTCTGGGGCCAACGTCCTGACTTTC.